This T cell receptor (beta chain) was observed in a study of T-cell reconstitution after alpha-beta-depleted transplantation in children. Findings of the study overall: Approximately two months post-transplant, alpha-beta T cells reportedly originated from several hundred expanded graft clones.

TCRbeta library construction was performed incorporating unique molecular identifiers. One entry per CDR3 protein, called by TCRdb with MiXCR from the PCR reads. The repertoire has some 350,000 distinct CDR3 sequences, around 15% of them found once; the top ten carry about 41%. Comment on this clonotype: The antigen is not known.

Sequencing was performed on PBMCs, mostly from graft donor cells, taken 360 days after TCRalphabeta/CD19-depleted stem cell transplant. This clonotype was obtained from a male patient aged 2 to 9 who had a stem cell transplant for acute lymphoblastic leukemia, so the T cells may come from the graft donor.

The CDR3 is CASSPGLTDTQYF. For the CDR3, the DNA is TGTGCCAGCAGTCCGGGGTTAACAGATACGCAGTATTTT. The chain is built from TRBV2 and TRBJ2-3; perhaps TRBD2 as D (5 bases). Germline values: CDR1 SNHLY, CDR2 FYNNEI. Trimming shortened V by 5 bases and J by 3 bases, and 9 bases separated the two germline ends. This CDR3 region has 13 residues.